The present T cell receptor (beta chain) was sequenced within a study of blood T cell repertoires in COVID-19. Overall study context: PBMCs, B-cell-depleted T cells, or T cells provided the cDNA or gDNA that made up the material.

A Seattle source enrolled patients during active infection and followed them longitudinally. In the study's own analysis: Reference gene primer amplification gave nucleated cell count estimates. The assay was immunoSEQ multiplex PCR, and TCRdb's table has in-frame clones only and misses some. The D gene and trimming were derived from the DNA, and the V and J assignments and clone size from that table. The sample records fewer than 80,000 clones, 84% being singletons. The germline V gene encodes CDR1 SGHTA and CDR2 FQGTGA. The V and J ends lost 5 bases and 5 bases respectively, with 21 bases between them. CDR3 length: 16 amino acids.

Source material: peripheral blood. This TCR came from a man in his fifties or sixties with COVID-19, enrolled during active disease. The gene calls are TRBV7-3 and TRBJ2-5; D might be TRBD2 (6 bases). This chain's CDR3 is CASSRQGGKAGETQYF. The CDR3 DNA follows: TGTGCCAGCAGCCGGCAGGGTGGAAAAGCGGGCGAGACCCAGTACTTC. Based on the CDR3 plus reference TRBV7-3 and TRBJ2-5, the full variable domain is GAGVSQTPSNKVTEKGKYVELRCDPISGHTALYWYRQSLGQGPEFLIYFQGTGAADDSGLPNDRFFAVRPEGSVSTLKIQRTERGDSAVYLCASSRQGGKAGETQYFGPGTRLLVL.